This T cell receptor (beta chain) derives from a study of Graves' ophthalmopathy and Graves' hyperthyroidism. General observations from the study: Discriminating ophthalmopathy from stable hyperthyroidism, a 13-signature model attained a sensitivity of about 88% and a specificity of about 81%.

If patients had other autoimmune diseases, uncontrolled infections, pregnancy or lactation, they were excluded. This clonotype was seen at least ten times. As yet, its antigen is unknown. For repertoire sequencing, the TCR beta CDR3 regions were amplified from RNA transcripts. Second-round multiplex PCR came after first-round RT-PCR with HTBI primers. TCRdb called the multiplex PCR reads again in MiXCR, with one record for every CDR3 protein. The sample holds about 500,000 distinct CDR3 sequences; 35% to 40% are singletons and the top ten take approximately 4.1%. The clonotype originates from an adult man with Graves' hyperthyroidism. Sample: peripheral blood or thyroid tissue (not recorded which).

Here the CDR3 reads CASSLGVRGAGYEQYF. CDR3 nucleotide sequence: TGTGCCAGCAGCTTAGGGGTGAGGGGAGCGGGCTACGAGCAGTACTTC. This chain uses TRBV7-2 with TRBJ2-7; D is possibly TRBD2 (6 bases). Germline values: CDR1 SGHTA, CDR2 FQGNSA. CDR3 length equals 16 residues. Trimming took off 1 base at V and 3 bases at J, with 16 bases between the two ends.